The source of this T cell receptor beta chain is a study of PD-1 blockade in classical Hodgkin lymphoma. Study background: Nivolumab 3 mg/kg was given intravenously every 2 weeks. General observations from the study: CD8+ TCR diversity did not rise significantly by C4D1, unlike CD4+. Patients who responded completely had about the same baseline diversity as newly diagnosed patients.

Per germline, CDR1 SGHVS and CDR2 FQNEAQ. V lost 4 bases and J lost 8; bases outside the gene matches: 12. There are 17 residues in the CDR3. Time point meaning: cycle 4 day 1 (C4D1), after more than five weeks of nivolumab. In every patient, relapse followed autologous stem cell transplantation, while exposure to brentuximab vedotin differed. For this clone: Its antigen remains unknown.

Produced via immunoSEQ multiplex PCR; TCRdb's table is partial and in-frame only. The sample has tens of thousands of clones, approximately 67% seen once. This clonotype was obtained from a human donor with classical Hodgkin lymphoma. This specimen was peripheral blood mononuclear cells (PBMCs), taken before the fourth cycle of nivolumab. The chain has TRBV7-8 and TRBJ2-1; 12 positions match TRBD2. The CDR3 nucleotides read TGTGCCAGCAGCTCCTTTGGACTAGCGGGAACCGATCATGAGCAGTTCTTC. This encodes CASSSFGLAGTDHEQFF.